This T cell receptor (beta chain) was sequenced for a study of T-cell memory formation after mild COVID-19. General study findings and limits: Second-wave clones that peaked on day 37 lacked confirmed SARS-CoV-2 specificity.

The CDR3 sequence is 14 residues long. The germline CDR1 and CDR2 sequences are SGHTA and FQGNSA. V lost 1 base and J 6 bases, leaving 13 bases between the germline ends. Of note for this clonotype: Its antigen is undetermined.

MiXCR, applied by TCRdb to the 5' RACE reads, yields one record per CDR3 protein. The sample lists approximately 290,000 distinct CDR3 sequences, 8% to 10% occurring once. The sequence was collected from a man between 18 and 29 years old who had mild COVID-19 (a few samples of this study predate the infection). Cell type and time point are not known. Sequenced material: PBMCs or a T cell subset sorted from them (not recorded which). The J gene is TRBJ2-7, the V gene TRBV7-2; D might be TRBD2 (6 bases). The DNA for the CDR3 is TGTGCCAGCAGCTTAGTTGGGACTCCAGGCGAGCAGTACTTC. Translated: CASSLVGTPGEQYF.